Detailed here is one T cell receptor beta chain. Its target is unknown. One end of the junction is discordant with germline, which a read error may explain. The data were obtained in a study of PD-1 blockade in classical Hodgkin lymphoma. Study in general: Intravenous delivery of nivolumab at 3 mg/kg to patients occurred every 2 weeks. General observations from the study: Researchers reported that CD4+ TCR diversity, though not CD8+, rose significantly by C4D1. Relapsed/refractory patients reportedly had lower baseline diversity than newly diagnosed patients.

The data were produced by immunoSEQ multiplex PCR, yet TCRdb's version contains in-frame clones alone and is incomplete. The sample holds 120,000 to 150,000 clones, about 81% seen once. Relapse was seen in all patients after autologous stem cell transplantation, and brentuximab vedotin exposure was variable. The source was peripheral blood mononuclear cells (PBMCs), collected before the second cycle of nivolumab. The clonotype was recovered from a human donor with classical Hodgkin lymphoma.

The CDR3 loop is CASRLAGGPGTQYF. In nucleotides, the CDR3 is TGTGCCAGCAGGTTAGCGGGGGGGCCGGGTACGCAGTATTTT. This chain links TRBV13 with TRBJ2-3, with 11 bases lining up with TRBD2. The CDR3 covers 14 residues. The germline V gene has CDR1 PRHDT and CDR2 FYEKMQ (reference sequence).